The TCR beta chain under discussion was sequenced for a study of blood T cell dynamics during melanoma immunotherapy. CDR3 length: 15 amino acids. Germline V gene data show CDR1 as WNHNN and CDR2 as SYGVQD (reference sequence). Trimming took 5 bases from V and 3 from J, leaving 14 bases between them. The sample's time point: pre-treatment baseline. DNA loading was fixed at about 360 ng for all bulk PBMC samples. TCRdb's table, derived via immunoSEQ multiplex PCR, lists solely in-frame clones and lacks some. The sample lists over 8,000 clones; 86% were seen once. This specimen consisted of blood, obtained from a patient treated with checkpoint blockade. The chain combines TRBV10-1 with TRBJ2-4; tentatively, D is TRBD2 (6 bases). The TCR was taken from a human donor with melanoma. The CDR3 is CASSTKPGDKNIQYF. In nucleotides, the CDR3 is TGCGCCAGCAGTACAAAACCGGGAGACAAAAACATTCAGTACTTC.